This is a list of T cell receptor beta chains from one sample in a study of blood T cell repertoires in COVID-19. Produced via immunoSEQ multiplex PCR; TCRdb's table is partial and in-frame only. The sample includes around 140,000 clones, roughly 80% of them seen just once. Sequenced sample: peripheral blood. Receptors originate from a woman between 45 and 60 years old with active or convalescent COVID-19. Each CDR3 is given with its conserved first and last residue. A D gene is named only where the DNA matches it firmly. Not every row has a clone size; where given, it reads once, few, many or a size class.

clone size: NA
J gene: TRBJ1-1
D gene: TRBD1
V gene: TRBV7-3
CDR3 protein: CASSTSTGRNTEAFF
CDR3 DNA: TGTGCCAGCAGCACCTCGACAGGGCGGAACACTGAAGCTTTCTTT

clone size: NA
J gene: TRBJ1-1
D gene: TRBD1
V gene: TRBV4-2
CDR3 protein: CASSQDLGQGRNTEAFF
CDR3 DNA: TGTGCCAGCAGCCAAGATTTGGGACAGGGGAGGAACACTGAAGCTTTCTTT

clone size: NA
J gene: TRBJ2-7
D gene: NA
V gene: TRBV6-6
CDR3 protein: CASSYPGELSEQYF
CDR3 DNA: TGTGCCAGCAGTTACCCTGGTGAATTGAGCGAGCAGTACTTC

clone size: once
J gene: TRBJ2-2
D gene: NA
V gene: TRBV7-8
CDR3 protein: CASSPWGVNTGELFF
CDR3 DNA: TGTGCCAGCAGCCCCTGGGGGGTTAACACCGGGGAGCTGTTTTTT

clone size: NA
J gene: TRBJ2-1
D gene: NA
V gene: TRBV18
CDR3 protein: CASSPTRDNEQFF
CDR3 DNA: TGTGCCAGCTCACCTACTAGAGACAATGAGCAGTTCTTC

clone size: NA
J gene: TRBJ1-1
D gene: TRBD1
V gene: TRBV30
CDR3 protein: CAWSRQGGTEAFF
CDR3 DNA: TGTGCCTGGAGTAGACAGGGAGGTACTGAAGCTTTCTTT

clone size: NA
J gene: TRBJ2-3
D gene: NA
V gene: TRBV20-1
CDR3 protein: CSASDLGHTDTQYF
CDR3 DNA: TGCAGTGCTAGTGACCTGGGCCACACAGATACGCAGTATTTT

clone size: NA
J gene: TRBJ2-1
D gene: TRBD1
V gene: TRBV28
CDR3 protein: CASSLGQGSYNEQFF
CDR3 DNA: TGTGCCAGCAGTTTGGGACAGGGATCCTACAATGAGCAGTTCTTC

clone size: NA
J gene: TRBJ1-2
D gene: NA
V gene: TRBV7-9
CDR3 protein: CASSLGGGYTF
CDR3 DNA: TGTGCCAGCAGCTTGGGGGGAGGCTACACCTTC

clone size: NA
J gene: TRBJ1-6
D gene: NA
V gene: TRBV7-9
CDR3 protein: CASSSDMTASPLHF
CDR3 DNA: TGTGCCAGCAGTTCCGACATGACCGCCTCACCCCTCCACTTT

clone size: NA
J gene: TRBJ2-7
D gene: TRBD1
V gene: TRBV5-5
CDR3 protein: CASRTGTGTSYEQYF
CDR3 DNA: TGTGCCAGCAGGACCGGGACAGGGACCTCCTACGAGCAGTACTTC

clone size: NA
J gene: TRBJ2-1
D gene: NA
V gene: TRBV4-2
CDR3 protein: CASSQEYLDYTQLF
CDR3 DNA: TGTGCCAGCAGCCAAGAGTACCTAGACTATACTCAGCTCTTC

clone size: few
J gene: TRBJ2-7
D gene: TRBD1
V gene: TRBV30
CDR3 protein: CAWSVHGTGGEQYF
CDR3 DNA: TGTGCCTGGAGTGTCCACGGGACAGGGGGAGAGCAGTACTTC

clone size: once
J gene: TRBJ2-1
D gene: NA
V gene: TRBV7-8
CDR3 protein: CASSLELISGEQFF
CDR3 DNA: TGTGCCAGCAGCTTAGAACTAATTTCGGGTGAGCAGTTCTTC

clone size: NA
J gene: TRBJ1-6
D gene: NA
V gene: TRBV6-1
CDR3 protein: CASSQGIPRRNSPLHF
CDR3 DNA: TGTGCCAGCAGTCAAGGCATTCCCCGGAGGAATTCACCCCTCCACTTT

clone size: NA
J gene: TRBJ1-1
D gene: NA
V gene: TRBV3-1/TRBV3-2
CDR3 protein: CASSHRVRHTEAFF
CDR3 DNA: TGTGCCAGCAGCCACAGGGTCAGGCACACTGAAGCTTTCTTT

clone size: NA
J gene: TRBJ2-5
D gene: TRBD2
V gene: TRBV6-1
CDR3 protein: CASSDLAGGQETQYF
CDR3 DNA: TGTGCCAGCAGTGATTTAGCGGGAGGGCAAGAGACCCAGTACTTC

clone size: NA
J gene: TRBJ1-2
D gene: NA
V gene: TRBV7-9
CDR3 protein: CASSLDRLGYTF
CDR3 DNA: TGTGCCAGCAGCCTAGACCGGTTGGGCTACACCTTC

clone size: NA
J gene: TRBJ1-2
D gene: TRBD1
V gene: TRBV12-5
CDR3 protein: CASGTDRFYGYTF
CDR3 DNA: TGTGCTAGTGGCACGGACAGGTTCTATGGCTACACCTTC

clone size: NA
J gene: TRBJ2-3
D gene: TRBD1
V gene: TRBV28
CDR3 protein: CASSLPGQGLADTQYF
CDR3 DNA: TGTGCCAGCAGTTTACCGGGACAGGGCTTAGCAGATACGCAGTATTTT

clone size: NA
J gene: TRBJ1-3
D gene: TRBD1
V gene: TRBV7-9
CDR3 protein: CASSFQPGDRAGNTIYF
CDR3 DNA: TGTGCCAGCAGCTTCCAACCCGGGGACAGGGCTGGAAACACCATATATTTT

clone size: NA
J gene: TRBJ2-6
D gene: NA
V gene: TRBV18
CDR3 protein: CASSPTGTSSGANVLTF
CDR3 DNA: TGTGCCAGCTCACCTACCGGGACAAGCTCTGGGGCCAACGTCCTGACTTTC

clone size: NA
J gene: TRBJ1-2
D gene: TRBD1
V gene: TRBV14
CDR3 protein: CASSHRDRGANYGYTF
CDR3 DNA: TGTGCCAGCAGCCACCGGGACAGGGGGGCCAACTATGGCTACACCTTC

clone size: NA
J gene: TRBJ1-5
D gene: NA
V gene: TRBV6-5
CDR3 protein: CASSSRGDSNQPQHF
CDR3 DNA: TGTGCCAGCAGTTCCAGGGGAGATAGCAATCAGCCCCAGCATTTT

clone size: NA
J gene: TRBJ1-1
D gene: NA
V gene: TRBV7-2
CDR3 protein: CASSTQGDTEAFF
CDR3 DNA: TGTGCCAGCAGCACACAGGGTGATACTGAAGCTTTCTTT

clone size: once
J gene: TRBJ1-4
D gene: TRBD1
V gene: TRBV19
CDR3 protein: CASSSYRGGATNEKLFF
CDR3 DNA: TGTGCCAGTAGTTCCTACAGGGGGGGGGCAACTAATGAAAAACTGTTTTTT

clone size: NA
J gene: TRBJ1-2
D gene: TRBD1
V gene: TRBV5-6
CDR3 protein: CASSADRAGYTF
CDR3 DNA: TGTGCCAGCAGCGCGGACAGGGCTGGCTACACCTTC

clone size: NA
J gene: TRBJ2-4
D gene: NA
V gene: TRBV9
CDR3 protein: CASSVGEGMGNIQYF
CDR3 DNA: TGTGCCAGCAGCGTAGGAGAGGGAATGGGGAACATTCAGTACTTC

clone size: NA
J gene: TRBJ2-4
D gene: TRBD1
V gene: TRBV6-6
CDR3 protein: CASSETGRAKNIQYF
CDR3 DNA: TGTGCCAGCAGTGAGACAGGGAGAGCCAAAAACATTCAGTACTTC

clone size: NA
J gene: TRBJ1-1
D gene: TRBD1
V gene: TRBV7-2
CDR3 protein: CASSTQGAVTEAFF
CDR3 DNA: TGTGCCAGCAGCACCCAGGGGGCGGTCACTGAAGCTTTCTTT

clone size: few
J gene: TRBJ2-2
D gene: NA
V gene: TRBV5-1
CDR3 protein: CASSLALGTAGELFF
CDR3 DNA: TGCGCCAGCAGCTTGGCTCTAGGAACTGCCGGGGAGCTGTTTTTT

clone size: NA
J gene: TRBJ2-1
D gene: NA
V gene: TRBV6-2/TRBV6-3
CDR3 protein: CASSYRTSGSYNEQFF
CDR3 DNA: TGTGCCAGCAGTTACCGTACTAGTGGGTCCTACAATGAGCAGTTCTTC

clone size: NA
J gene: TRBJ1-2
D gene: NA
V gene: TRBV20-1
CDR3 protein: CSPDSEGGYTF
CDR3 DNA: TGCAGTCCTGACTCTGAGGGTGGCTACACCTTC

clone size: NA
J gene: TRBJ1-2
D gene: NA
V gene: TRBV3-1/TRBV3-2
CDR3 protein: CASSQGFRESIYGYTF
CDR3 DNA: TGTGCCAGCAGCCAAGGATTCCGGGAATCGATCTATGGCTACACCTTC

clone size: few
J gene: TRBJ2-7
D gene: TRBD2
V gene: TRBV6-2/TRBV6-3
CDR3 protein: CASSQPPFERSGRLYEQYF
CDR3 DNA: TGTGCCAGCAGTCAACCCCCCTTCGAGCGGAGCGGGAGATTGTACGAGCAGTACTTC

clone size: NA
J gene: TRBJ2-5
D gene: TRBD1
V gene: TRBV19
CDR3 protein: CASSPRTGGRETQYF
CDR3 DNA: TGTGCCAGTAGTCCACGGACAGGGGGGCGAGAGACCCAGTACTTC

clone size: few
J gene: TRBJ2-2
D gene: TRBD2
V gene: TRBV6-2/TRBV6-3
CDR3 protein: CASSYAVAGFGELFF
CDR3 DNA: TGTGCCAGCAGTTACGCGGTAGCGGGTTTCGGGGAGCTGTTTTTT

clone size: few
J gene: TRBJ2-7
D gene: TRBD1
V gene: TRBV5-1
CDR3 protein: CASSLAGTGPYEQYF
CDR3 DNA: TGCGCCAGCAGCTTGGCCGGGACAGGGCCCTACGAGCAGTACTTC

clone size: NA
J gene: TRBJ2-2
D gene: NA
V gene: TRBV10-3
CDR3 protein: CAISEPGKGNTGELFF
CDR3 DNA: TGTGCCATCAGTGAGCCCGGGAAGGGAAACACCGGGGAGCTGTTTTTT

clone size: NA
J gene: TRBJ2-2
D gene: TRBD1
V gene: TRBV6-5
CDR3 protein: CASSYPGTGPGELFF
CDR3 DNA: TGTGCCAGCAGTTATCCCGGGACAGGGCCCGGGGAGCTGTTTTTT

clone size: NA
J gene: TRBJ1-4
D gene: TRBD1
V gene: TRBV2
CDR3 protein: CASHPGQGSGEKLFF
CDR3 DNA: TGTGCCAGCCACCCGGGACAGGGCTCGGGTGAAAAACTGTTTTTT

clone size: NA
J gene: TRBJ2-7
D gene: TRBD1
V gene: TRBV28
CDR3 protein: CASSWGPGGQTYEQYF
CDR3 DNA: TGTGCCAGCAGTTGGGGGCCTGGGGGACAGACCTACGAGCAGTACTTC

clone size: NA
J gene: TRBJ2-3
D gene: TRBD2
V gene: TRBV3-1/TRBV3-2
CDR3 protein: CASSQDNPSGANTQYF
CDR3 DNA: TGTGCCAGCAGCCAAGATAATCCTAGCGGGGCAAATACGCAGTATTTT

clone size: NA
J gene: TRBJ2-7
D gene: TRBD1
V gene: TRBV11-3
CDR3 protein: CASSLGEGQGLIEQYF
CDR3 DNA: TGTGCCAGCAGCTTGGGGGAGGGACAGGGATTGATCGAGCAGTACTTC

clone size: NA
J gene: TRBJ2-3
D gene: TRBD2
V gene: TRBV5-4
CDR3 protein: CASSLVRGRALDTQYF
CDR3 DNA: TGTGCCAGCAGCTTGGTACGCGGGAGGGCACTAGATACGCAGTATTTT

clone size: few
J gene: TRBJ2-5
D gene: NA
V gene: TRBV30
CDR3 protein: CAWYLNHRPPSKETQYF
CDR3 DNA: TGTGCCTGGTACCTCAATCACCGCCCCCCCTCTAAAGAGACCCAGTACTTC